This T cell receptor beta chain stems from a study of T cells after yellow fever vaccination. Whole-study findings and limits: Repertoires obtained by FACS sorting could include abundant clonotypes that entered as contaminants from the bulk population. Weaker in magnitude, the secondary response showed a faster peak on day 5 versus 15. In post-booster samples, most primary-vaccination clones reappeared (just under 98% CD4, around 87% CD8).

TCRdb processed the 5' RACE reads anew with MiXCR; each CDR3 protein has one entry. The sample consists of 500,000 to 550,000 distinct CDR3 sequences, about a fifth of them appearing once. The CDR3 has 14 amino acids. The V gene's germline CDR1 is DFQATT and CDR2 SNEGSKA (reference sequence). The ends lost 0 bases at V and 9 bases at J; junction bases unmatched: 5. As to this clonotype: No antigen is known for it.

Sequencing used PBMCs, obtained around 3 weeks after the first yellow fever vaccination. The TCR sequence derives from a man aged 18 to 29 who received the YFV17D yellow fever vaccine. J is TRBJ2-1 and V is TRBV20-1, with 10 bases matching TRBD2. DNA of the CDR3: TGCAGTGCTAGAGATCCCCTAGCGGGGGTTGAGCAGTTCTTC. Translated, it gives CSARDPLAGVEQFF.